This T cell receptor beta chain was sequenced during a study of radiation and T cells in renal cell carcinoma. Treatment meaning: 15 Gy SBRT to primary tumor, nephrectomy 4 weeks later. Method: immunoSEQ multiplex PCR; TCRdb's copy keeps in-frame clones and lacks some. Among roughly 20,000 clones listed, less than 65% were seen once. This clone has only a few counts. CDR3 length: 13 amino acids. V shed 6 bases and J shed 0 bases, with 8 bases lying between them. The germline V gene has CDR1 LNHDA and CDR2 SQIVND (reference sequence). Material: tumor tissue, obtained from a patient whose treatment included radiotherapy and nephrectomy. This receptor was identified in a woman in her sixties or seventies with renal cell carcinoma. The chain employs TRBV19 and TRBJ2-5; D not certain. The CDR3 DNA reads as TGTGCCAGTAGGGGATCCAACCAAGAGACCCAGTACTTC. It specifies CASRGSNQETQYF.